This T cell receptor beta chain was recovered during a study of T cells in Graves' hyperthyroidism and ophthalmopathy. TCR beta CDR3 region amplification was performed from RNA transcripts. HTBI primers were employed in a first-round RT-PCR of the TCR CDR3. TCRdb re-called the multiplex PCR reads through MiXCR, storing one row per CDR3 protein. This sample carries 540,000 or so distinct CDR3 sequences, roughly 14% of them seen once, and the ten largest clones take around 6.6%. J was trimmed by 3 bases and V by 8 bases; bases with no gene match: 9. Germline CDR1 reads SQVTM; CDR2 reads ANQGSEA. CDR3 length equals 13 residues. This clonotype appeared many times.

The sequencing sample was made of blood. The chain is built from TRBV29-1 and TRBJ2-7; 8 bases agree with TRBD1. The source is a woman between 25 and 40 years old with Graves' hyperthyroidism. The chain's CDR3 is CSTTGVGDYEQYF. The CDR3 DNA follows: TGCAGCACGACAGGGGTAGGAGACTACGAGCAGTACTTC.